These 23 T cell receptor beta chains share one sample of origin, sequenced in a study of cytomegalovirus exposure and HLA in healthy donors. The study ran its PCR with 60 Vbeta and 13 Jbeta primers. Data came from immunoSEQ multiplex PCR; TCRdb stores just in-frame clones and leaves some out. The sample has over 85,000 clones, approximately 75% seen once. The sample comprised PBMCs. The origin of the receptors is a woman between 40 and 50 years old in good health and CMV-seronegative.

The chain links TRBV7-2 to TRBJ1-1, with 7 bases aligning to TRBD1. J was trimmed by 6 bases and V by 5 bases; bases with no gene match: 12. The CDR3 has 15 residues. Germline CDR1 is SGHTA and CDR2 is FQGNSA. The CDR3 here is CASSKIQGMWSEAFF. The DNA for the CDR3 is TGTGCCAGCAGCAAAATACAGGGGATGTGGTCTGAAGCTTTCTTT.

This sequence joins TRBV14 and TRBJ1-5; D possibly corresponds to TRBD1 (6 bases). The germline CDR1 and CDR2 sequences are SGHDN and FVKESK. V lost 1 base and J lost 4, with 26 bases in between. The CDR3 totals 20 residues. In DNA form, the CDR3 reads TGTGCCAGCAGCCAAGTGATTGGGACATCATATCCCCAGAGGAATCAGCCCCAGCATTTT. Its protein is CASSQVIGTSYPQRNQPQHF.

V gene TRBV29-1 combines with J gene TRBJ1-1; 8 bases match TRBD1. The CDR3 has 14 amino acids. V trimming: 4 bases; J trimming: 2 bases; junction bases outside the gene matches: 6. From germline, CDR1 is SQVTM and CDR2 ANQGSEA. The CDR3 region is CSVVFDRGNTEAFF. CDR3 nucleotide sequence: TGCAGCGTTGTCTTTGACAGGGGAAACACTGAAGCTTTCTTT.

V is TRBV18 and J is TRBJ1-1; a weak D match, TRBD1 (5 bases). The germline CDR1 and CDR2 sequences are KGHSH and LQKENI. The CDR3 has 13 amino acids. V was pared by 4 bases and J by 2 bases, with 8 bases between. In nucleotides, the CDR3 is TGTGCCAGCTCACTAGACAGAAACACTGAAGCTTTCTTT. The encoded protein is CASSLDRNTEAFF.

The V call is TRBV6-5, the J call TRBJ2-3, with 8 bases matching TRBD1. V lost 8 bases and J lost 4; bases outside the gene matches: 5. Germline lookup yields CDR1 MNHEY and CDR2 SVGAGI. The CDR3 is 13 residues long. The CDR3: CASGQGSSDTQYF. The CDR3 coding sequence is TGTGCCAGCGGACAGGGAAGTTCAGATACGCAGTATTTT.

This clone was picked up a small number of times. The gene calls are TRBV5-1 and TRBJ1-1, with 10 bases aligning to TRBD1. The V gene end was trimmed by 0 bases and the J gene end by 5 bases; junction bases not matched to a gene: 4. The germline CDR1 and CDR2 sequences are SGHRS and YFSETQ. The CDR3 is 15 amino acids. The CDR3 loop reads CASSLAGTGVTEAFF. CDR3 nucleotides: TGCGCCAGCAGCTTGGCCGGGACAGGGGTAACTGAAGCTTTCTTT.

The chain has TRBV5-4 and TRBJ1-5; weak D call: TRBD1 (6 bases). With 5 bases removed from V and 3 bases from J, the gap between germline ends came to 15 bases. The CDR3 loop spans 15 amino acids. From germline, CDR1 is SGHNT and CDR2 YYREEE (reference sequence). The CDR3 nucleotides are TGTGCCAGCAGTCGAGACGGACAGTTCAATCAGCCCCAGCATTTT. The encoded protein is CASSRDGQFNQPQHF.

The table lists this clone with a count of one. One junction end does not reproduce the germline sequence, and a read error may be involved. The chain is built from TRBV7-9 and TRBJ2-3; D is undetermined. Looked up from germline, CDR1 is SEHNR and CDR2 is FQNEAQ (reference sequence). This CDR3 has 15 residues. The DNA of the CDR3 is TGTGCCAGCACCTTAGGTATCGGAGTCACAGATACGCAGTATTTT. Protein product: CASTLGIGVTDTQYF. The variable domain in full, with the rest retrieved from reference TRBV7-9 and TRBJ2-3, is DTGVSQNPRHKITKRGQNVTFRCDPISEHNRLYWYRQTLGQGPEFLTYFQNEAQLEKSRLLSDRFSAERPKGSFSTLEIQRTEQGDSAMYLCASTLGIGVTDTQYFGPGTRLTVL.

This clone came up once. This chain links TRBV7-2 with TRBJ1-5; D ambiguous. V lost 1 base, J lost 4 bases, and 11 bases lay in between. Germline values: CDR1 SGHTA, CDR2 FQGNSA. CDR3 length: 15 residues. The CDR3 DNA reads TGTGCCAGCAGCTTAGTAGGACTCCTAAATCAGCCCCAGCATTTT. It codes for CASSLVGLLNQPQHF.

This chain links TRBV7-3 with TRBJ2-7; the D gene is possibly TRBD2 (6 bases). Germline V CDR1 and CDR2: SGHTA, FQGTGA. The CDR3 is 15 residues long. Trimming shortened V by 2 bases and J by 2 bases, and 13 bases separated the two germline ends. The CDR3 bases are TGTGCCAGCAGCTTATCGGCTAGCGTAACCTACGAGCAGTACTTC. Its protein is CASSLSASVTYEQYF.

This chain uses TRBV5-1 with TRBJ1-6, with 9 bases fitting TRBD1. Germline lookup yields CDR1 SGHRS and CDR2 YFSETQ. The CDR3 runs 15 residues. V trimming: 0 bases; J trimming: 9 bases; junction bases outside the gene matches: 4. Written as DNA, the CDR3 is TGCGCCAGCAGCTTGGCGGGACAGGGAGTTTCACCCCTCCACTTT. Protein sequence: CASSLAGQGVSPLHF.

The gene calls are TRBV6-1 and TRBJ1-1; TRBD1 is a possible D gene (6 bases). Germline loops: CDR1 MNHNS, CDR2 SASEGT. V was clipped by 8 bases and J by 0 bases, with 13 bases between them. The CDR3 is 14 amino acids. In DNA form, the CDR3 reads TGTGCCAGCCTTAAGGGGGACCTGAACACTGAAGCTTTCTTT. Its translation: CASLKGDLNTEAFF.

V usage is TRBV7-8 and J usage is TRBJ2-2, with 9 bases matching TRBD1. The CDR3 has 14 residues. From germline, CDR1 is SGHVS and CDR2 FQNEAQ. V lost 7 bases and J lost 5; bases outside the gene matches: 5. The CDR3 sequence is CASTHRGRTGELFF. The CDR3 nucleotides read TGTGCCAGCACCCACAGGGGGCGGACCGGGGAGCTGTTTTTT. Full variable domain (outside the CDR3, taken from reference TRBV7-8 and TRBJ2-2): GAGVSQSPRYKVAKRGQDVALRCDPISGHVSLFWYQQALGQGPEFLTYFQNEAQLDKSGLPSDRFFAERPEGSVSTLKIQRTQQEDSAVYLCASTHRGRTGELFFGEGSRLTVL.

The chain carries TRBV5-4 and TRBJ2-2; D is possibly TRBD2 (5 bases). CDR3 length equals 16 residues. Deletions cut 0 bases from V and 2 bases from J, with 11 bases between. The germline gives CDR1 SGHNT, CDR2 YYREEE (reference sequence). Here the CDR3 DNA reads TGTGCCAGCAGCTTGGTCCAGACTACAAACACCGGGGAGCTGTTTTTT. Protein product: CASSLVQTTNTGELFF.

This clone was seen a single time. Different DNA sequences within this sample yield the same CDR3. The V and J genes are TRBV30 and TRBJ1-1; possibly TRBD1 for D (6 bases). The CDR3 has 13 residues. Germline-derived CDR1 and CDR2 are GTSNPN and SVGIG (reference sequence). V was trimmed by 5 bases and J by 0 bases, leaving 10 bases between them. CDR3 residues: CAWRTGLNTEAFF. CDR3 coding DNA: TGTGCCTGGCGAACAGGGCTGAACACTGAAGCTTTCTTT.

This clone was seen a handful of times. The chain recombines TRBV15 with TRBJ2-1, with 9 bases aligning to TRBD1. Germline values: CDR1 LNHNV, CDR2 YYDKDF (reference sequence). The CDR3 consists of 15 residues. V lost 0 bases and J lost 7; bases outside the gene matches: 4. CDR3 residues: CATSREIQGANEQFF. CDR3 coding DNA: TGTGCCACCAGCAGAGAAATACAGGGGGCAAATGAGCAGTTCTTC. Complete variable domain (other parts from reference TRBV15 and TRBJ2-1): DAMVIQNPRYQVTQFGKPVTLSCSQTLNHNVMYWYQQKSSQAPKLLFHYYDKDFNNEADTPDNFQSRRPNTSFCFLDIRSPGLGDTAMYLCATSREIQGANEQFFGPGTRLTVL.

Note on this clone: The sample carries other DNA sequences with the same CDR3. The chain carries TRBV6-6 and TRBJ1-2, with D possibly being TRBD1 (5 bases). This CDR3 spans 13 amino acids. Germline V gene lookup returns CDR1 MNHNY and CDR2 SVGAGI (reference sequence). V lost 5 bases to trimming and J lost 4 bases, with 11 bases between them. The CDR3 spells CASSPQGFYGYTF. CDR3 coding DNA: TGTGCCAGCAGTCCTCAGGGCTTCTATGGCTACACCTTC.

This clone was detected once. The chain employs TRBV6-1 and TRBJ1-2; 7 nucleotides agree with TRBD1. This CDR3 region has 15 residues. Germline CDR1 and CDR2: MNHNS and SASEGT. The V gene end was trimmed by 1 base and the J gene end by 7 bases; junction bases not matched to a gene: 9. CDR3 sequence: CASSEVTGEWAGYTF. DNA for the CDR3: TGTGCCAGCAGTGAAGTAACAGGGGAATGGGCTGGCTACACCTTC.

A few counts support this clone. The rearrangement joins TRBV4-3 to TRBJ1-1, with D possibly being TRBD1 (6 bases). The CDR3 has 16 amino acids. Germline loops: CDR1 LGHNA, CDR2 YSLEER. With 1 base removed from V and 1 base from J, the gap between germline ends came to 13 bases. For the CDR3, the DNA is TGCGCCAGCAGCCAAGTACAGGGTTTCCCGAACACTGAAGCTTTCTTT. Residues: CASSQVQGFPNTEAFF.

This sequence joins TRBV9 and TRBJ2-2, with TRBD2 matching 7 bases. J gave up 7 bases and V 6 bases, and 6 bases lay outside the gene matches. This CDR3 spans 13 amino acids. Germline values: CDR1 SGDLS, CDR2 YYNGEE. The CDR3 DNA reads as TGTGCCAGCACCAAAGGACTAGTCGGGGAGCTGTTTTTT. Protein product: CASTKGLVGELFF.

V and J are TRBV30 and TRBJ1-4; D is undetermined. The V end was cut by 8 bases, the J end by 8 bases, with 21 bases between. The CDR3 runs to 14 residues. The germline V gene encodes CDR1 GTSNPN and CDR2 SVGIG (reference sequence). The CDR3 coding sequence is TGTGCCGGCACGAGGGAGCCGGCCAGGGAAAAACTGTTTTTT. It codes for CAGTREPAREKLFF.

This clone has just one count. This chain connects TRBV10-3 to TRBJ1-3, with TRBD1 matching over 12 bases. The V and J ends lost 5 bases and 0 bases, in that order; junction bases with no gene match: 23. Germline CDR1 is ENHRY and CDR2 is SYGVKD. The CDR3 consists of 23 residues. The CDR3 is CAISRARAGTGGEMLGSGNTIYF. The CDR3 region has the DNA TGTGCCATCAGTAGAGCCAGAGCCGGGACAGGGGGCGAAATGCTCGGCTCTGGAAACACCATATATTTT.

This chain joins TRBV5-5 and TRBJ1-2; D is ambiguous. Trimming pared 2 bases from V and 5 bases from J, leaving 10 bases between. Germline CDR1 SGHKS, CDR2 YYEKEE (reference sequence). The CDR3 has 13 amino acids. In nucleotides, the CDR3 is TGTGCCAGCAGCTTCATCCTAATATATGGCTACACCTTC. Protein product: CASSFILIYGYTF.